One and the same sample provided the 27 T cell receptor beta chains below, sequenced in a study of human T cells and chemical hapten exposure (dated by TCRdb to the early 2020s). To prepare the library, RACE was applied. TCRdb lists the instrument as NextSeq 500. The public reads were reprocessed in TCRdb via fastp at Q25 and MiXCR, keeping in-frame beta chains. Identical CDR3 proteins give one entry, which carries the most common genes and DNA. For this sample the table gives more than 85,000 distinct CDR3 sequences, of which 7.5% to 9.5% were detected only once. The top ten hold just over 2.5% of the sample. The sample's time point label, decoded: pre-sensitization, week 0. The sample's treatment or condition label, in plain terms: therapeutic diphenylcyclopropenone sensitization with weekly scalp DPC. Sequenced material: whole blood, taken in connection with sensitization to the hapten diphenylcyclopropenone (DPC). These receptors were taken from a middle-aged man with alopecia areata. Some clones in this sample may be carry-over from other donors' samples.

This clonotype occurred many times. CDR3 region: CASAYTGTQYF. DNA for the CDR3: TGTGCCAGCGCATACACGGGGACCCAGTACTTC. The chain is built from TRBV6-2 or TRBV6-3 and TRBJ2-5; D gene ambiguous. Germline CDR1 MNHEY, CDR2 SVGEGT. This CDR3 comprises 11 residues. The ends were cut back, 8 bases at V and 7 bases at J, with 11 bases in the middle.

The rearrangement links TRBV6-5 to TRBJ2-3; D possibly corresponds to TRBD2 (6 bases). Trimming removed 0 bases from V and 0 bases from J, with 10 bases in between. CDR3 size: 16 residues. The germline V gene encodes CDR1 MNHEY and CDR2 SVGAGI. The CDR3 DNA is TGTGCCAGCAGTTACTCCGCGGGATTTAGCACAGATACGCAGTATTTT. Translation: CASSYSAGFSTDTQYF.

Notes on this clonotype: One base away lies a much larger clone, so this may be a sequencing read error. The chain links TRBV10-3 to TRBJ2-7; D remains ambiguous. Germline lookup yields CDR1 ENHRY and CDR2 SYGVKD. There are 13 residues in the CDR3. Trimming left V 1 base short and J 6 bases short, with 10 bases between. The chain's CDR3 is CAISELRKSEQYF. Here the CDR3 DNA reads TGTGCCATCAGTGAGTTACGTAAGTCCGAGCAGTACTTC.

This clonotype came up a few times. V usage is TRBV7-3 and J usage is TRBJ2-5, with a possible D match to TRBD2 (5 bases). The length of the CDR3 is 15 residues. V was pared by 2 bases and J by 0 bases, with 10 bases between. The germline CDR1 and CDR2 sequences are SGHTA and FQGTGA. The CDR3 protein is CASSLLPGNQETQYF. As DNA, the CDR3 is TGTGCCAGCAGCTTACTACCGGGGAACCAAGAGACCCAGTACTTC.

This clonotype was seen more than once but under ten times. This CDR3 reads CASSDRNTEAFF. The DNA for the CDR3 is TGTGCCAGCAGTGACCGTAACACTGAAGCTTTCTTT. The chain carries TRBV6-2 or TRBV6-3 and TRBJ1-1; no clear D gene. Germline V CDR1 and CDR2: MNHEY, SVGEGT. The CDR3 totals 12 residues. Trimming took 5 bases from V and 2 from J, leaving 6 bases between them.

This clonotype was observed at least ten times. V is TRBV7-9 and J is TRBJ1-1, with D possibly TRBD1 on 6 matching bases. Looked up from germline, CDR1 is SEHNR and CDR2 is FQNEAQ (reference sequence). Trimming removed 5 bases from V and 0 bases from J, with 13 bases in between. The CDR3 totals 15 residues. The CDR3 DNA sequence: TGTGCCAGCAGCCAAAGGAGGGACATGAACACTGAAGCTTTCTTT. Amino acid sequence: CASSQRRDMNTEAFF.

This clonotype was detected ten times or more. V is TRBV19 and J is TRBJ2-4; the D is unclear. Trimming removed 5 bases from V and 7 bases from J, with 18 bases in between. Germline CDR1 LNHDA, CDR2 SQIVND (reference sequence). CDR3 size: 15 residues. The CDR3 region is CASSLLALVGNIQYF. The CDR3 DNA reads TGTGCCAGTAGTTTGTTGGCCCTGGTGGGGAACATTCAGTACTTC.

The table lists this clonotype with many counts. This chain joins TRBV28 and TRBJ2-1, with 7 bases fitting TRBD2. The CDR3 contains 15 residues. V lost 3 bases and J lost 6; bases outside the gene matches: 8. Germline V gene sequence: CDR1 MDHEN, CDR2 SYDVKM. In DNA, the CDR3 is TGTGCCAGCAGTTTTAACGCGGGGAGGGTCAATGAGCAGTTCTTC. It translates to CASSFNAGRVNEQFF.

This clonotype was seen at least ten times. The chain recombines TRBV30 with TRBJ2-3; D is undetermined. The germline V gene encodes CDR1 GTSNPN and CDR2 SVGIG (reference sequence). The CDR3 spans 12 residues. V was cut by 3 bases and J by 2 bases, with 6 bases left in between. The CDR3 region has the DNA TGTGCCTGGAGCCCCCTCACAGATACGCAGTATTTT. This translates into CAWSPLTDTQYF.

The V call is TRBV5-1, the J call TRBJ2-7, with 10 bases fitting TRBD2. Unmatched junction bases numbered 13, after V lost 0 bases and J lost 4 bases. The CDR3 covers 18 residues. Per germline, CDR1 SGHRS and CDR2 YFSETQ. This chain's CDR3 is CASSLELLGTSEMYEQYF. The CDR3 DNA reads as TGCGCCAGCAGCTTGGAGCTGTTGGGGACTAGCGAGATGTACGAGCAGTACTTC.

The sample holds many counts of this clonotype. DNA of the CDR3: TGTGCCAGCAGTTTGGGGCTGGGGGGTGGAGATGAGCAGTTCTTC. Translated: CASSLGLGGGDEQFF. The chain carries TRBV12-3 or TRBV12-4 and TRBJ2-1; D is perhaps TRBD2 (6 bases). Trimming took 3 bases from V and 8 from J, leaving 17 bases between them. The CDR3 loop spans 15 amino acids.

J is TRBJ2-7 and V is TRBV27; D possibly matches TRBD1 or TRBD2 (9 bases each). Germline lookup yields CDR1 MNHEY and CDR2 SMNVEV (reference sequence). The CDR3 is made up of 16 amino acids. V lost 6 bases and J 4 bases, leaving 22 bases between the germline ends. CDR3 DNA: TGTGCCAGCAGCCCTGCGGGGGGGACAGGGCTGTACGAGCAGTACGTC. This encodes CASSPAGGTGLYEQYV.

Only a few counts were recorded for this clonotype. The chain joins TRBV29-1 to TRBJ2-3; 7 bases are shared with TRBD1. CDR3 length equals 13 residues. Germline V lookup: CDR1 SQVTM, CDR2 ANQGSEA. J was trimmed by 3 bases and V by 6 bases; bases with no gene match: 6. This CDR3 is CSVSKTGTDTQYF. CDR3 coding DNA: TGCAGCGTCTCAAAGACAGGGACAGATACGCAGTATTTT.

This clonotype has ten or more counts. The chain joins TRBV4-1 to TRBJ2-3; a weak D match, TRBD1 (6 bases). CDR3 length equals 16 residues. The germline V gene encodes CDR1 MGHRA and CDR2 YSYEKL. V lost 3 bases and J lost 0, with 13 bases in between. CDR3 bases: TGCGCCAGCAGCCATCATTACAGGGAAAGCACAGATACGCAGTATTTT. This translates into CASSHHYRESTDTQYF.

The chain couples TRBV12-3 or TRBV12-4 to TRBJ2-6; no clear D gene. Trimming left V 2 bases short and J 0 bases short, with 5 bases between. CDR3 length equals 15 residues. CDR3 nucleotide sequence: TGTGCCAGCAGTTTACGTAGCTCTGGGGCCAACGTCCTGACTTTC. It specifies CASSLRSSGANVLTF.

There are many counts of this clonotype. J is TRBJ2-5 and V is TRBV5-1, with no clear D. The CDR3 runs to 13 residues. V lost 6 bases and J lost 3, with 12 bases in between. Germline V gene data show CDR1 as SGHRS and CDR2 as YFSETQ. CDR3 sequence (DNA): TGCGCCAGCATTGTTAGTCCCGAAGAGACCCAGTACTTC. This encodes CASIVSPEETQYF.

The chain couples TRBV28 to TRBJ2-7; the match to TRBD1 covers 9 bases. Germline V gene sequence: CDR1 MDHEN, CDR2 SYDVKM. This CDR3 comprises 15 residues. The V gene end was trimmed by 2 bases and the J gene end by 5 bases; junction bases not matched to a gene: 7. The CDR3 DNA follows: TGTGCCAGCAGTTTAAACAGGGGGCGGAAGAACGAGCAGTACTTC. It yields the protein CASSLNRGRKNEQYF.

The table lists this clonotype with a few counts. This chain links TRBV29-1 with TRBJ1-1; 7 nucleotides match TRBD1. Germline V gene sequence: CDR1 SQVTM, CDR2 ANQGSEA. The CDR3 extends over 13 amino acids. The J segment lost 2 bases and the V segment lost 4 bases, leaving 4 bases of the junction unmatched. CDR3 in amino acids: CSVARGVNTEAFF. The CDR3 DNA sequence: TGCAGCGTTGCCAGGGGGGTTAACACTGAAGCTTTCTTT. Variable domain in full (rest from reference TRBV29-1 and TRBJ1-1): SAVISQKPSRDICQRGTSLTIQCQVDSQVTMMFWYRQQPGQSLTLIATANQGSEATYESGFVIDKFPISRPNLTFSTLTVSNMSPEDSSIYLCSVARGVNTEAFFGQGTRLTVV.

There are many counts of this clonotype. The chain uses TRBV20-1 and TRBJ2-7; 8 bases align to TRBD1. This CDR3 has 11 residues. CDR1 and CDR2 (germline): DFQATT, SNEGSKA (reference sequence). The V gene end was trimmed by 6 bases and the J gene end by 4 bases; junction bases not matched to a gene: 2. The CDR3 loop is CSARQGYEQYV. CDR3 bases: TGCAGTGCCAGACAGGGGTACGAGCAGTACGTC.

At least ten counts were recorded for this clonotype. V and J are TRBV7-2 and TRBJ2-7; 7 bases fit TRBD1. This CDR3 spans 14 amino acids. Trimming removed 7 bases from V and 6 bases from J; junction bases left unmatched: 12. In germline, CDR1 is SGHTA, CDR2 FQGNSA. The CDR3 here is CASNQNTGAREQYF. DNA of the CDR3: TGTGCCAGCAACCAAAACACAGGGGCGCGCGAGCAGTACTTC. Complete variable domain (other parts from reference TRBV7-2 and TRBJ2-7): GAGVSQSPSNKVTEKGKDVELRCDPISGHTALYWYRQSLGQGLEFLIYFQGNSAPDKSGLPSDRFSAERTGGSVSTLTIQRTQQEDSAVYLCASNQNTGAREQYFGPGTRLTVT.

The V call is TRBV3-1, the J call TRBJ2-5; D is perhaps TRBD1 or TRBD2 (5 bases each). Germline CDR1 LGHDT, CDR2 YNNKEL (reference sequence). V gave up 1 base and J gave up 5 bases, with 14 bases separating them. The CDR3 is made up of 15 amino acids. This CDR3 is CASSQAGTAQETQYF. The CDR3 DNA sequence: TGTGCCAGCAGCCAAGCGGGGACGGCCCAGGAGACCCAGTACTTC.

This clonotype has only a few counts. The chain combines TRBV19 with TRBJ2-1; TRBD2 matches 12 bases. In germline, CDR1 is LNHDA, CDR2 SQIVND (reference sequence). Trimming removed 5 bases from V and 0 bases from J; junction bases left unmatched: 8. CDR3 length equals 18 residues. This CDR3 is CASSDGGLAGNSYNEQFF. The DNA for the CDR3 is TGTGCCAGTAGTGACGGGGGACTAGCGGGTAACTCCTACAATGAGCAGTTCTTC.

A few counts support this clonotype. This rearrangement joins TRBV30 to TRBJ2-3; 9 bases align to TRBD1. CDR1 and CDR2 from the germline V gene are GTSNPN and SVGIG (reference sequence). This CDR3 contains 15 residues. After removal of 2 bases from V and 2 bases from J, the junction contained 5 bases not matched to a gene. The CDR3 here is CAWSLGTGPTDTQYF. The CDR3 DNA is TGTGCCTGGAGTCTCGGGACAGGGCCCACAGATACGCAGTATTTT.

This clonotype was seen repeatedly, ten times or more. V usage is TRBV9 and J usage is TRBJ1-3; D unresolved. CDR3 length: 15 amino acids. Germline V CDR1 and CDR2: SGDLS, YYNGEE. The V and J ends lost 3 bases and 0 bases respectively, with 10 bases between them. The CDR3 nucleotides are TGTGCCAGCAGCGACGAGAGGTACTCTGGAAACACCATATATTTT. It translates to CASSDERYSGNTIYF.

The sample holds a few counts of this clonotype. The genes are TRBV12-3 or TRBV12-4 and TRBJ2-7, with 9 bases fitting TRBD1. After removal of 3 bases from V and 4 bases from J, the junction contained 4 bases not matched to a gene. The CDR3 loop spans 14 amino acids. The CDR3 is CASSLGTGNYEQYF. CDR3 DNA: TGTGCCAGCAGTTTGGGGACAGGGAATTACGAGCAGTACTTC.

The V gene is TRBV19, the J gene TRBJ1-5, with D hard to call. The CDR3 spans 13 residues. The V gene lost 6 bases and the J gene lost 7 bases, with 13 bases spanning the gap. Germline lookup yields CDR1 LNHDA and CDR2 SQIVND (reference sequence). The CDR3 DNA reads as TGTGCCAGTAGCCCTCGGGTAGAGCAGCCCCAGCATTTT. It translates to CASSPRVEQPQHF.

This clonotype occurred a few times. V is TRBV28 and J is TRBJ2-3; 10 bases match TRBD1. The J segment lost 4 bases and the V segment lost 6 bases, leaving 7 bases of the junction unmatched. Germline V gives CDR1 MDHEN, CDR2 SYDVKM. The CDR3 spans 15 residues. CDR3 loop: CASRKTGGGSDTQYF. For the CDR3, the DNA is TGTGCCAGCAGGAAGACAGGGGGCGGGTCAGATACGCAGTATTTT.